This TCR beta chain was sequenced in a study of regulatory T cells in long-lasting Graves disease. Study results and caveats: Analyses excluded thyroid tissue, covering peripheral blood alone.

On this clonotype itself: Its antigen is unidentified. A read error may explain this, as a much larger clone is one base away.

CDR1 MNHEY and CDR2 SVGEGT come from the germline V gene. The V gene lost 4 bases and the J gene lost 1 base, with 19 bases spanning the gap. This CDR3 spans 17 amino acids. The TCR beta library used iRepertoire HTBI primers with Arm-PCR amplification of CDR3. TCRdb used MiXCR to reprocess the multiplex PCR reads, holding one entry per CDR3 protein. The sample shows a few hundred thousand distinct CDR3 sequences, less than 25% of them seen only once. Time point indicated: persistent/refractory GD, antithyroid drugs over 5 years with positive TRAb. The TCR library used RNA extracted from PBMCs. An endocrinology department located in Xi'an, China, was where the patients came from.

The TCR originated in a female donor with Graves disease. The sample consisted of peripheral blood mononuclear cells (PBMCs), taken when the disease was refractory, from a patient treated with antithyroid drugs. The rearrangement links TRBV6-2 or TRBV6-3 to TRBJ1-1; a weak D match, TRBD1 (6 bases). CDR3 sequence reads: CASSSGGRSYWNTEAFF. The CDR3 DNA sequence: TGTGCCAGCAGTTCCGGGGGGCGCTCTTATTGGAACACTGAAGCTTTCTTT.